This T cell receptor (beta chain) was recovered during a study of blood T cells in healthy people across ages. Study-level background: In model experiments, template switching was able to capture about one barcoded beta molecule for every two T cells that were present.

CDR3 size: 16 residues. V was shortened by 4 bases and J by 1 base, with 15 bases between the two germline ends. Germline CDR1 reads LNHNV; CDR2 reads YYDKDF (reference sequence). This clonotype was counted only a few times. Sample-barcoded 5' priming and a J-beta primer mix drove a second PCR of roughly 7 to 11 cycles. MiXCR, applied by TCRdb to the 5' RACE reads, yields one record per CDR3 protein. The table includes roughly 800,000 distinct CDR3 sequences, more than 20% detected once. The same sample was also studied in work on T cells of mothers and their children.

The rearrangement links TRBV15 to TRBJ2-3, with TRBD2 as a possible D gene (6 bases). The specimen sequenced was blood. The receptor was isolated from a boy younger than 18 in good health. The CDR3, as DNA: TGTGCCACCAGCAAGTGGGGGGAGAAAGGCACAGATACGCAGTATTTT. This encodes CATSKWGEKGTDTQYF.